This entry is about one T cell receptor (beta chain). The CDR3 spans 13 residues. Germline V CDR1 and CDR2: SGHDN, FVKESK. V shed 0 bases and J shed 5 bases, with 7 bases lying between them. The entry originates in a study of CD8+ T cells in alopecia areata. On the study more broadly: Those treated were given oral tofacitinib at 5 to 10 mg twice daily.

Stated treatment: oral pan-JAK inhibitor, 5-10 mg twice daily. cDNA serving as the sequencing template came from extracted, reverse transcribed RNA. TCRdb's table, derived via immunoSEQ multiplex PCR, lists solely in-frame clones and lacks some. The sample comprises some 160,000 clones, about two thirds of which are singletons, and 0.7% to 1% rests with the top ten. Source: CD4+ T cells sorted from blood, taken at week 4, from a patient treated with tofacitinib. The chain recombines TRBV14 with TRBJ1-2, with a tentative D call TRBD1 (5 bases). The clonotype originates from a human donor with alopecia areata. CDR3 region: CASSQDRGYGYTF. As DNA, the CDR3 is TGTGCCAGCAGCCAAGATAGGGGATATGGCTACACCTTC.